The 10 T cell receptor beta chains below were found in one sample sequenced in a study of OX40 agonist ivuxolimab in advanced cancers. Libraries were built with the immunoSEQ multiplex PCR assay. TCRdb retrieved this table from immuneACCESS and kept in-frame rearrangements only. Not all clones are present; in checked studies, unresolved V genes account for under half, and no reason is known for the remainder. The sample table holds 75,000 to 90,000 clones, of which approximately 90% were seen once. Jointly, the top ten make up around 1.1% of the sample. Sequencing was performed on CD4+ or CD8+ T cells sorted from blood, taken in a trial of the OX40 agonist ivuxolimab. Receptors were obtained from an adult with an advanced solid tumor such as melanoma, head and neck, liver or kidney cancer.

The rearrangement uses TRBV28 and TRBJ1-5, with D perhaps TRBD1 (5 bases). V was clipped by 5 bases and J by 4 bases, with 12 bases between them. The germline gives CDR1 MDHEN, CDR2 SYDVKM. The CDR3 spans 14 residues. The CDR3 spells CASSLGTINQPQHF. The CDR3 DNA follows: TGTGCCAGCAGTCTCGGGACGATAAATCAGCCCCAGCATTTT.

The chain is built from TRBV6-5 and TRBJ2-6; no reliable D call. Germline V gene lookup returns CDR1 MNHEY and CDR2 SVGAGI. Between the trimmed V and J ends, which lost 6 bases and 4 bases, there was a span of 10 bases. The CDR3 has 14 amino acids. CDR3 region: CASRMQAGANVLTF. CDR3 bases: TGTGCCAGCAGGATGCAAGCGGGGGCCAACGTCCTGACTTTC.

V usage is TRBV28 and J usage is TRBJ2-2; D gene ambiguous. Germline loops: CDR1 MDHEN, CDR2 SYDVKM. Trimming shortened V by 2 bases and J by 4 bases, and 2 bases separated the two germline ends. This CDR3 has 12 amino acids. The CDR3 coding sequence is TGTGCCAGCAGTTTAGCCACCGGGGAGCTGTTTTTT. Translation: CASSLATGELFF.

The chain links TRBV5-1 to TRBJ2-5; 11 bases fit TRBD2. In germline, CDR1 is SGHRS, CDR2 YFSETQ. J was trimmed by 2 bases and V by 0 bases; bases with no gene match: 3. The CDR3 runs to 16 residues. This CDR3 reads CASSLAGTSGQETQYF. Here the CDR3 DNA reads TGCGCCAGCAGCTTGGCCGGGACTAGCGGACAAGAGACCCAGTACTTC.

The chain links TRBV6-5 to TRBJ1-1; TRBD1 matches 10 bases. In germline, CDR1 is MNHEY, CDR2 SVGAGI. V lost 6 bases, J lost 5 bases, and 6 bases stayed unmatched. CDR3 length equals 14 residues. CDR3 in amino acids: CASRRQGAGTEAFF. CDR3 nucleotides: TGTGCCAGCAGAAGACAGGGGGCAGGGACTGAAGCTTTCTTT.

The J gene is TRBJ2-7, the V gene TRBV11-2, with TRBD2 matching 8 bases. Germline values: CDR1 SGHAT, CDR2 FQNNGV. The V segment lost 2 bases and the J segment 6 bases; nucleotides outside the gene matches: 12. The CDR3 contains 16 residues. This CDR3 is CASSLLPSGSLGEQYF. The DNA of the CDR3 is TGTGCCAGCAGCTTACTCCCAAGCGGGAGCCTCGGCGAGCAGTACTTC. The complete variable domain, with remaining parts taken from reference TRBV11-2 and TRBJ2-7, reads EAGVAQSPRYKIIEKRQSVAFWCNPISGHATLYWYQQILGQGPKLLIQFQNNGVVDDSQLPKDRFSAERLKGVDSTLKIQPAKLEDSAVYLCASSLLPSGSLGEQYFGPGTRLTVT.

J is TRBJ1-2 and V is TRBV11-2; unclear D gene. The germline V and J ends were trimmed by 2 bases and 5 bases, with 12 bases remaining between them. CDR3 length equals 14 residues. Per germline, CDR1 SGHAT and CDR2 FQNNGV. CDR3 amino acids: CASSLSENGYGYTF. CDR3 bases: TGTGCCAGCAGCTTAAGTGAGAATGGTTATGGCTACACCTTC.

The V call is TRBV5-1, the J call TRBJ1-5; D gene ambiguous. The germline gives CDR1 SGHRS, CDR2 YFSETQ. CDR3 length: 13 residues. V was trimmed by 4 bases and J by 1 base, leaving 6 bases between them. The CDR3 loop is CASSPDSNQPQHF. For the CDR3, the DNA is TGCGCCAGCAGCCCGGACAGCAATCAGCCCCAGCATTTT.

V gene TRBV7-6 combines with J gene TRBJ1-5; D gene ambiguous. V was shortened by 1 base and J by 6 bases, with 7 bases between the two germline ends. Germline V gene sequence: CDR1 SGHVS, CDR2 FNYEAQ. The CDR3 length is 13 residues. CDR3 amino acids: CASSLGAGQPQHF. The CDR3 DNA reads as TGTGCCAGCAGCTTAGGTGCGGGTCAGCCCCAGCATTTT.

J is TRBJ1-2 and V is TRBV6-1; TRBD1 might be the D (5 bases). Trimming pared 5 bases from V and 5 bases from J, leaving 15 bases between. The germline V gene encodes CDR1 MNHNS and CDR2 SASEGT. The CDR3 totals 14 residues. This chain's CDR3 is CASSSRTNTYGYTF. CDR3 coding DNA: TGTGCCAGCAGTTCTCGGACAAATACTTATGGCTACACCTTC.